These 6 T cell receptor beta chains were sequenced from one sample in a study of blood T cell repertoires in COVID-19. Some clones are missing from TCRdb's copy, which holds only in-frame ones; the method was immunoSEQ multiplex PCR. Of about 250,000 clones in the sample, around 88% were seen once. What was sequenced was peripheral blood. These receptors were taken from a man older than 75 with acute or convalescent COVID-19.

Here the CDR3 reads CASSQVYGSTDTQYF. The CDR3 DNA reads TGCGCCAGCAGCCAAGTTTACGGTTCCACAGATACGCAGTATTTT. The V call is TRBV4-3, the J call TRBJ2-3; D not certain. Germline V gene lookup returns CDR1 LGHNA and CDR2 YSLEER. CDR3 length: 15 residues. V lost 1 base and J 2 bases, leaving 10 bases between the germline ends.

This clone is a singleton in its sample. V is TRBV7-9 and J is TRBJ1-3, with D hard to call. CDR1 is SEHNR and CDR2 is FQNEAQ in the germline V gene (reference sequence). The germline V and J ends were trimmed by 3 bases and 0 bases, with 6 bases remaining between them. The CDR3 has 14 amino acids. CDR3 DNA: TGTGCCAGCAGCTTCTGGAGCTCTGGAAACACCATATATTTT. It translates to CASSFWSSGNTIYF.

J is TRBJ2-1 and V is TRBV7-9; D unresolved. The CDR3 contains 15 residues. Trimming cost V 3 bases and J 2 bases, with 11 bases left between them. Germline V lookup: CDR1 SEHNR, CDR2 FQNEAQ (reference sequence). In nucleotides, the CDR3 is TGTGCCAGCAGCTTCCCCTTGATAGCCTACAATGAGCAGTTCTTC. It is translated as CASSFPLIAYNEQFF.

The chain uses TRBV6-5 and TRBJ1-6; TRBD1 agrees at 9 bases. Germline values: CDR1 MNHEY, CDR2 SVGAGI. The trim removed 7 bases at V and 9 bases at J, leaving 7 bases unmatched. This CDR3 is built from 14 residues. The CDR3 loop is CASISGDRASPLHF. The CDR3 DNA follows: TGTGCCAGCATCTCGGGGGACAGGGCTTCACCCCTCCACTTT.

This clone has ten or more counts. The same CDR3 can be traced to other DNA sequences in this sample. CDR3 protein: CASSFLAGTDTQYF. The CDR3 DNA reads as TGTGCCAGCAGTTTCCTAGCGGGAACAGATACGCAGTATTTT. V gene TRBV28 combines with J gene TRBJ2-3, with TRBD2 identical over 9 bases. This CDR3 comprises 14 residues. V lost 3 bases, J lost 3 bases, and 1 base stayed unmatched. Germline CDR1 is MDHEN and CDR2 is SYDVKM. The complete variable domain, with remaining parts taken from reference TRBV28 and TRBJ2-3, reads DVKVTQSSRYLVKRTGEKVFLECVQDMDHENMFWYRQDPGLGLRLIYFSYDVKMKEKGDIPEGYSVSREKKERFSLILESASTNQTSMYLCASSFLAGTDTQYFGPGTRLTVL.

V is TRBV19 and J is TRBJ1-5; D might be TRBD1 (6 bases). V lost 5 bases, J lost 3 bases, and 14 bases lay in between. The CDR3 sequence is 15 residues long. CDR1 and CDR2 from the germline V gene are LNHDA and SQIVND (reference sequence). Here the CDR3 reads CASSAIQGHNQPQHF. The DNA of the CDR3 is TGTGCCAGTAGTGCGATACAGGGCCACAATCAGCCCCAGCATTTT.